Below, 30 T cell receptor beta chains from the same sample are listed, as sequenced in a study of T cell responses to AZD1222 COVID-19 vaccine. Sequencing used immunoSEQ multiplex PCR; TCRdb keeps in-frame clones, though not all of them. The sample shows about 94,000 clones, about 85% of them seen only once. This sample comprised peripheral blood, obtained 28 days after the second AZD1222 dose. These receptors all stem from an adult who received the AZD1222 COVID-19 vaccine.

This chain joins TRBV14 and TRBJ2-2, with D unclear. The V end was cut by 1 base, the J end by 4 bases, with 16 bases between. CDR1 is SGHDN and CDR2 is FVKESK in the germline V gene. The CDR3 is 17 amino acids. CDR3 loop: CASSQVQQSVITGELFF. The CDR3 DNA follows: TGTGCCAGCAGCCAAGTCCAGCAGTCGGTGATCACCGGGGAGCTGTTTTTT.

This chain links TRBV6-5 with TRBJ1-1; D not certain. The germline V gene has CDR1 MNHEY and CDR2 SVGAGI. V gave up 0 bases and J gave up 5 bases, with 4 bases separating them. The length of the CDR3 is 12 residues. The CDR3 DNA sequence: TGTGCCAGCAGTTACTCAAAGACTGAAGCTTTCTTT. This sequence encodes CASSYSKTEAFF.

The rearrangement uses TRBV9 and TRBJ2-7, with 9 bases identical to TRBD2. Germline loops: CDR1 SGDLS, CDR2 YYNGEE. Losses at the gene ends were 0 bases for V and 4 bases for J; bases not matched to a gene: 8. The CDR3 has 16 amino acids. The CDR3 nucleotides read TGTGCCAGCAGCGTAGGGTCGTCTAGCGGGACGTACGAGCAGTACTTC. Protein sequence: CASSVGSSSGTYEQYF.

J is TRBJ2-7 and V is TRBV11-3, with 8 bases fitting TRBD2. J lost 2 bases, V lost 5 bases, and 8 bases had no gene match. Germline values: CDR1 SGHNT, CDR2 YENEEA. CDR3 length: 15 amino acids. The CDR3 sequence: CASSPRGGGPYEQYF. For the CDR3, the DNA is TGTGCCAGCAGCCCCCGGGGGGGCGGACCCTACGAGCAGTACTTC.

The J gene is TRBJ2-7, the V gene TRBV28; a possible D gene is TRBD2 (6 bases). Germline V lookup: CDR1 MDHEN, CDR2 SYDVKM. This CDR3 region has 14 residues. The V and J ends lost 7 bases and 2 bases respectively, with 15 bases between them. The CDR3 coding sequence is TGTGCCAGCAACCCATTAGCGGACCCCTACGAGCAGTACTTC. This translates into CASNPLADPYEQYF.

In its sample, this clone was seen once. The chain links TRBV7-9 to TRBJ1-1; a possible D gene is TRBD1 (5 bases). With 7 bases removed from V and 0 bases from J, the gap between germline ends came to 12 bases. CDR1 and CDR2 (germline): SEHNR, FQNEAQ (reference sequence). The CDR3 totals 14 residues. CDR3 DNA: TGTGCCAGCACCTGGGACGGAATGAACACTGAAGCTTTCTTT. Its translation is CASTWDGMNTEAFF.

The gene calls are TRBV7-8 and TRBJ2-1, with 11 bases fitting TRBD2. The CDR3 is 15 amino acids. The J segment lost 8 bases and the V segment lost 5 bases, leaving 8 bases of the junction unmatched. Per germline, CDR1 SGHVS and CDR2 FQNEAQ. Written as DNA, the CDR3 is TGTGCCAGCAGCAAAAATAGCGGGGGGGCAGATGAGCAGTTCTTC. This translates into CASSKNSGGADEQFF.

The rearrangement links TRBV6-5 to TRBJ2-5; TRBD2 is a possible D gene (5 bases). The CDR3 totals 14 residues. CDR1 MNHEY and CDR2 SVGAGI come from the germline V gene. V was shortened by 4 bases and J by 5 bases, with 14 bases between the two germline ends. This chain's CDR3 is CASSFTSLGETQYF. DNA of the CDR3: TGTGCCAGCAGTTTTACTAGTCTCGGGGAGACCCAGTACTTC.

The chain recombines TRBV7-2 with TRBJ2-7; 9 nucleotides match TRBD2. The ends lost 5 bases at V and 4 bases at J; junction bases unmatched: 6. The CDR3 length is 14 residues. Per the germline V gene, CDR1 is SGHTA and CDR2 is FQGNSA. CDR3 sequence: CASSARTSAYEQYF. In DNA form, the CDR3 reads TGTGCCAGCAGCGCACGGACTAGCGCGTACGAGCAGTACTTC.

The table lists this clone with a count of one. This rearrangement joins TRBV10-3 to TRBJ2-1; D perhaps matches TRBD2 (6 bases). The CDR3 is 15 residues long. V gave up 0 bases and J gave up 4 bases, with 10 bases separating them. Germline loops: CDR1 ENHRY, CDR2 SYGVKD. The DNA for the CDR3 is TGTGCCATCAGTGAGTCGGGGGAGGAGTACAATGAGCAGTTCTTC. It specifies CAISESGEEYNEQFF.

J is TRBJ1-4 and V is TRBV15; the match to TRBD1 covers 7 bases. Unmatched junction bases numbered 5, after V lost 0 bases and J lost 7 bases. Germline CDR1 reads LNHNV; CDR2 reads YYDKDF (reference sequence). The CDR3 covers 15 residues. CDR3 in amino acids: CATSRDKGASEKLFF. The CDR3 region has the DNA TGTGCCACCAGCAGAGATAAGGGGGCGAGTGAAAAACTGTTTTTT.

This clone was seen a single time. This chain joins TRBV20-1 and TRBJ2-1; D uncertain. Germline lookup yields CDR1 DFQATT and CDR2 SNEGSKA (reference sequence). This CDR3 has 10 residues. The CDR3 DNA reads TGCAGCCCCTTTATCAATGAGCAGTTCTTC. Its protein product is CSPFINEQFF.

This rearrangement joins TRBV27 to TRBJ1-4, with D possibly matching TRBD1 (6 bases). Germline loops: CDR1 MNHEY, CDR2 SMNVEV (reference sequence). V was pared by 7 bases and J by 11 bases, with 20 bases between. The CDR3 runs 14 residues. The DNA for the CDR3 is TGTGCCAGCACCACAGACAGGCGGGGGCGGAAACTGTTTTTT. Protein product: CASTTDRRGRKLFF.

The rearrangement links TRBV11-2 to TRBJ1-6; D is possibly TRBD1 (6 bases). The CDR3 is 14 residues long. Germline loops: CDR1 SGHAT, CDR2 FQNNGV. V lost 3 bases to trimming and J lost 10 bases, with 13 bases between them. CDR3 region: CASSFRGARSPLHF. The CDR3 DNA is TGTGCCAGCAGCTTCAGGGGCGCGAGGTCACCCCTCCACTTT.

The chain has TRBV18 and TRBJ2-5, with 7 positions matching TRBD1. V was pared by 3 bases and J by 4 bases, with 8 bases of the junction left unmatched. This CDR3 has 15 amino acids. Germline CDR1 is KGHSH and CDR2 is LQKENI. The chain's CDR3 is CASSPTGVPRETQYF. DNA of the CDR3: TGTGCCAGCTCACCCACAGGGGTACCCAGAGAGACCCAGTACTTC.

This clone appeared once. The chain couples TRBV11-2 to TRBJ2-7, with 7 positions matching TRBD2. Germline values: CDR1 SGHAT, CDR2 FQNNGV. Losses at the gene ends were 6 bases for V and 2 bases for J; bases not matched to a gene: 4. The length of the CDR3 is 13 residues. This chain's CDR3 is CASRASGAYEQYF. The CDR3 DNA follows: TGTGCCAGCAGAGCTAGCGGCGCCTACGAGCAGTACTTC.

The chain recombines TRBV5-6 with TRBJ2-3; D is undetermined. CDR1 and CDR2 (germline): SGHDT, YYEEEE. Trimming pared 0 bases from V and 4 bases from J, leaving 9 bases between. This CDR3 has 14 amino acids. The CDR3 here is CASSLVLGADTQYF. CDR3 nucleotide sequence: TGTGCCAGCAGCTTGGTTCTAGGCGCAGATACGCAGTATTTT.

This clone occurred a few times. This chain links TRBV6-5 with TRBJ2-7; the D gene is possibly TRBD1 (6 bases). This CDR3 is 14 amino acids long. V lost 6 bases and J lost 2, with 14 bases in between. Germline V lookup: CDR1 MNHEY, CDR2 SVGAGI. The CDR3 DNA reads as TGTGCCAGCAGCCAGGGGAAAATCGCCTACGAGCAGTACTTC. Its protein is CASSQGKIAYEQYF.

The V and J genes are TRBV3-1 (or the pseudogene TRBV3-2) and TRBJ2-7, with D uncertain. Trimming took 6 bases from V and 0 from J, leaving 12 bases between them. The CDR3 loop spans 14 amino acids. Germline V CDR1 and CDR2: LGHDT, YNNKEL (reference sequence). The CDR3 is CASSPLVSSYEQYF. CDR3 sequence (DNA): TGTGCCAGCAGTCCTCTTGTGAGCTCCTACGAGCAGTACTTC.

The chain recombines TRBV7-8 with TRBJ1-6; 7 positions agree with TRBD1. The CDR3 loop spans 12 amino acids. Trimming cost V 10 bases and J 5 bases; bases outside gene matches: 2. CDR1 and CDR2 (germline): SGHVS, FQNEAQ. The CDR3 is CATGTDNSPLHF. DNA of the CDR3: TGTGCCACCGGGACAGATAATTCACCCCTCCACTTT.

The chain joins TRBV5-1 to TRBJ1-6, with unresolved D. V dropped 5 bases and J dropped 8 bases, with 11 bases sitting between them. CDR1 and CDR2 (germline): SGHRS, YFSETQ. The CDR3 spans 13 residues. The CDR3 region has the DNA TGCGCCAGCAGTCAAGACGGAGATTCACCCCTCCACTTT. Its translation is CASSQDGDSPLHF.

The V gene is TRBV5-1, the J gene TRBJ2-2, with D possibly called TRBD1 or TRBD2 (6 bases each). Germline V lookup: CDR1 SGHRS, CDR2 YFSETQ. The CDR3 loop spans 16 amino acids. Trimming removed 4 bases from V and 7 bases from J, with 20 bases in between. This CDR3 reads CASSPGGGRAIGELFF. CDR3 sequence (DNA): TGCGCCAGCAGCCCCGGAGGGGGGCGGGCTATCGGGGAGCTGTTTTTT.

J is TRBJ1-5 and V is TRBV11-2, with D unresolved. The germline V gene encodes CDR1 SGHAT and CDR2 FQNNGV. Trimming pared 4 bases from V and 0 bases from J, leaving 7 bases between. CDR3 length equals 14 residues. The CDR3, as DNA: TGTGCCAGCAGCTCCCACCGTAGCAATCAGCCCCAGCATTTT. Translation gives CASSSHRSNQPQHF.

The J gene is TRBJ1-2, the V gene TRBV6-5, with no clear D. This CDR3 is 12 amino acids long. The V end was cut by 7 bases, the J end by 9 bases, with 15 bases between. CDR1 and CDR2 from the germline V gene are MNHEY and SVGAGI. The CDR3, as DNA: TGTGCCAGCATCGGAATAGTGGGCAGCTACACCTTC. Encoded protein: CASIGIVGSYTF.

V is TRBV21-1 and J is TRBJ2-7; TRBD1 reflects the table's D call only, with no check against the DNA. TRBV21-1 has pseudogene status. This CDR3 is built from 19 residues. CDR3: CASSIRGTERTGHHYEQYF. In DNA form, the CDR3 reads TGTGCCAGCAGCATACGGGGGACGGAACGGACAGGGCATCACTACGAGCAGTACTTC.

The V call is TRBV19, the J call TRBJ2-1, with TRBD2 matching over 12 bases. CDR1 is LNHDA and CDR2 is SQIVND in the germline V gene (reference sequence). The CDR3 is 20 residues long. Unmatched junction bases numbered 11, after V lost 1 base and J lost 1 base. CDR3 DNA sequence: TGTGCCAGTAGTATAGTTCTAGCGGGAGGGCCCGCGCGTTCCTACAATGAGCAGTTCTTC. Protein: CASSIVLAGGPARSYNEQFF.

This sequence joins TRBV12-3 or TRBV12-4 and TRBJ2-7; D remains ambiguous. The CDR3 contains 11 residues. The V and J ends lost 3 bases and 4 bases respectively, with 4 bases between them. The CDR3 reads CASSFGYEQYF. The CDR3 bases are TGTGCCAGCAGTTTCGGATACGAGCAGTACTTC.

This chain links TRBV13 with TRBJ2-1; no clear D. CDR1 is PRHDT, CDR2 FYEKMQ, per germline (reference sequence). The CDR3 totals 13 residues. Trimming cost V 4 bases and J 4 bases, with 8 bases left between them. CDR3 bases: TGTGCCAGCAGCTCCTTACGTTACAATGAGCAGTTCTTC. This encodes CASSSLRYNEQFF.

The chain has TRBV27 and TRBJ1-1, with a weak D call TRBD1 (5 bases). CDR1 is MNHEY, CDR2 SMNVEV, per germline (reference sequence). This CDR3 spans 11 amino acids. V was trimmed by 5 bases and J by 7 bases, leaving 8 bases between them. CDR3 in amino acids: CASSQGIEAFF. The CDR3 coding sequence is TGTGCCAGCAGTCAGGGTATTGAAGCTTTCTTT.

The V and J genes are TRBV19 and TRBJ1-3, with TRBD1 identical over 7 bases. CDR1 and CDR2 from the germline V gene are LNHDA and SQIVND (reference sequence). Trimming took 7 bases from V and 2 from J; bases not matched to a gene: 5. The CDR3 contains 14 residues. The CDR3 DNA reads as TGTGCCAGTACAACCGGGACAGCTGGAAACACCATATATTTT. It translates to CASTTGTAGNTIYF.